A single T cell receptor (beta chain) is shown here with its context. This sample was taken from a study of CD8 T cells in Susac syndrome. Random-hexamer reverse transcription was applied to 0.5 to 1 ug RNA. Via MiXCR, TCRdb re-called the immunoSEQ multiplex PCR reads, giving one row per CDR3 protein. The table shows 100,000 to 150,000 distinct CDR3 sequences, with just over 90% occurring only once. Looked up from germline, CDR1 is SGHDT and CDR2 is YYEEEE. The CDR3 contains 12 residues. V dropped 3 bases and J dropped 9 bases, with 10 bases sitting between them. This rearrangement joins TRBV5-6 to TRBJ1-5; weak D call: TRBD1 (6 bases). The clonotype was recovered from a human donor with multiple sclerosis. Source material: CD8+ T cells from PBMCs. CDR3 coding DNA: TGTGCCAGCAGCTGGGGGGGCCGGCCCCAGCATTTT. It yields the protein CASSWGGRPQHF.